This T cell receptor (beta chain) emerged from a study of CD8 T cells in ankylosing spondylitis. TCRdb reprocessed the 5' RACE reads via MiXCR and lists one record per CDR3 protein. The sample carries about 160,000 distinct CDR3 sequences, 40% to 50% recorded once. Findings of the study overall: Relatively scarce in peripheral blood, disease-linked clones were CD8+.

With 2 bases removed from V and 7 bases from J, the gap between germline ends came to 13 bases. Per germline, CDR1 MNHEY and CDR2 SMNVEV (reference sequence). The CDR3 length is 14 residues. In the case of this clonotype: Its cognate antigen is unknown.

The sequencing sample was made of synovial fluid, either unsorted or a sorted T cell fraction (not recorded which). This sequence joins TRBV27 and TRBJ2-3; possibly TRBD2 for D (7 bases). The source of this sequence is a male donor with ankylosing spondylitis. Here the CDR3 reads CASSLGGGSNTQYF. As DNA, the CDR3 is TGTGCCAGCAGTTTAGGGGGGGGCTCTAATACGCAGTATTTT.